This T cell receptor beta chain was sequenced for a study of OX40 agonist ivuxolimab in advanced cancers. Study-wide context: Recorded diagnoses for dose-escalation patients were hepatocellular carcinoma, melanoma, renal cell or head and neck cancer.

Some clones are missing from TCRdb's copy, which holds only in-frame ones; the method was immunoSEQ multiplex PCR. The sample shows tens of thousands of clones, roughly 90% of them seen only once. This CDR3 comprises 17 residues. V was pared by 3 bases and J by 4 bases, with 21 bases between. The V gene's germline CDR1 is MNHEY and CDR2 SMNVEV (reference sequence). This material consisted of CD4+ or CD8+ T cells sorted from blood, taken in a trial of the OX40 agonist ivuxolimab. V gene TRBV27 combines with J gene TRBJ2-5; D is unclear. The clonotype was recovered from an adult with an advanced solid tumor such as melanoma, head and neck, liver or kidney cancer. Here the CDR3 DNA reads TGTGCCAGCAGTTTGAACGAGTGGACCTTAACGAGAGAGACCCAGTACTTC. Amino acid sequence: CASSLNEWTLTRETQYF.